The 29 T cell receptor beta chains presented below share a single source sample, sequenced in a study of technical replicates of blood from several donors. TCRdb's copy holds only in-frame clones and misses some; the assay was immunoSEQ multiplex PCR. The sample records 84,000 or so clones, 97% being singletons. The sequencing input was T cells isolated from PBMCs. These receptors were taken from a human donor in good health.

This sequence joins TRBV19 and TRBJ2-3; 10 nucleotides line up with TRBD2. The ends lost 3 bases at V and 5 bases at J; junction bases unmatched: 5. Looked up from germline, CDR1 is LNHDA and CDR2 is SQIVND (reference sequence). The CDR3 consists of 15 residues. The CDR3: CASSIGLAERDTQYF. The CDR3, as DNA: TGTGCCAGTAGTATCGGACTAGCGGAGAGAGATACGCAGTATTTT.

V gene TRBV6-5 combines with J gene TRBJ2-5, with 7 bases lining up with TRBD1. This CDR3 region has 15 residues. Per the germline V gene, CDR1 is MNHEY and CDR2 is SVGAGI. With V trimmed by 0 bases and J by 2 bases, 3 bases remained unmatched. Written as DNA, the CDR3 is TGTGCCAGCAGTTACTCCGGACAGGCGCAAGAGACCCAGTACTTC. It codes for CASSYSGQAQETQYF.

The V call is TRBV2, the J call TRBJ2-1; the D gene is possibly TRBD2 (7 bases). CDR3 length: 15 amino acids. V was clipped by 7 bases and J by 10 bases, with 23 bases between them. In germline, CDR1 is SNHLY, CDR2 FYNNEI. CDR3 DNA sequence: TGTGCCAGCACCCTAGGGGGGGCGGGCCGCGGGGAGCAGTTCTTC. It specifies CASTLGGAGRGEQFF.

J is TRBJ2-1 and V is TRBV27; 9 bases fit TRBD1. Per germline, CDR1 MNHEY and CDR2 SMNVEV (reference sequence). The junction had 7 bases not matched to a gene; V was cut back by 6 bases and J by 7 bases. This CDR3 region has 14 residues. The CDR3 spells CASRTGTGINEQFF. In DNA, the CDR3 is TGTGCCAGCAGAACCGGGACAGGGATTAATGAGCAGTTCTTC.

This chain links TRBV2 with TRBJ1-2; no clear D. Germline V gene sequence: CDR1 SNHLY, CDR2 FYNNEI. There are 12 residues in the CDR3. V was pared by 4 bases and J by 4 bases, with 7 bases between. CDR3: CASSGAGYGYTF. The CDR3 DNA follows: TGTGCCAGCAGTGGGGCCGGCTATGGCTACACCTTC.

This sequence joins TRBV19 and TRBJ2-1; 7 bases are shared with TRBD2. Germline V gives CDR1 LNHDA, CDR2 SQIVND (reference sequence). With V trimmed by 2 bases and J by 3 bases, 4 bases remained unmatched. There are 15 residues in the CDR3. The CDR3 loop is CASSIRGGSYNEQFF. The CDR3 coding sequence is TGTGCCAGTAGTATAAGAGGCGGGAGCTACAATGAGCAGTTCTTC. Complete variable domain (other parts from reference TRBV19 and TRBJ2-1): DGGITQSPKYLFRKEGQNVTLSCEQNLNHDAMYWYRQDPGQGLRLIYYSQIVNDFQKGDIAEGYSVSREKKESFPLTVTSAQKNPTAFYLCASSIRGGSYNEQFFGPGTRLTVL.

The rearrangement uses TRBV7-2 and TRBJ2-1; a weak D match, TRBD2 (6 bases). Germline V gives CDR1 SGHTA, CDR2 FQGNSA. The V and J ends lost 2 bases and 2 bases respectively, with 10 bases between them. The CDR3 is 15 amino acids. The CDR3 bases are TGTGCCAGCAGCTTATCGGGCGGGGCCTACAATGAGCAGTTCTTC. This translates into CASSLSGGAYNEQFF.

The J gene is TRBJ1-5, the V gene TRBV2, with D possibly matching TRBD1 (6 bases). V was clipped by 8 bases and J by 5 bases, with 10 bases between them. CDR1 is SNHLY, CDR2 FYNNEI, per germline. This CDR3 is built from 12 residues. Here the CDR3 reads CASGDIDQPQHF. Written as DNA, the CDR3 is TGTGCCAGCGGGGACATAGATCAGCCCCAGCATTTT.

This clone showed up just once. The chain joins TRBV11-1 to TRBJ1-2, with 7 nucleotides matching TRBD1. V dropped 1 base and J dropped 7; count of bases not matched to a gene: 3. Germline CDR1 is SGHAT and CDR2 is FQDESV (reference sequence). This CDR3 is 13 amino acids long. CDR3 sequence: CASSLGQGRGYTF. CDR3 sequence (DNA): TGTGCCAGCAGCTTAGGACAGGGCCGTGGCTACACCTTC.

This sequence joins TRBV6-1 and TRBJ2-5; no reliable D call. Germline V CDR1 and CDR2: MNHNS, SASEGT. This CDR3 is built from 12 residues. V was pared by 1 base and J by 3 bases, with 3 bases between. CDR3 loop: CASSEGEETQYF. The DNA of the CDR3 is TGTGCCAGCAGTGAAGGAGAAGAGACCCAGTACTTC.

This chain connects TRBV5-4 to TRBJ2-1, with D possibly being TRBD2 (6 bases). The CDR3 sequence is 13 residues long. CDR1 is SGHNT and CDR2 is YYREEE in the germline V gene (reference sequence). Trimming took off 4 bases at V and 8 bases at J, with 13 bases between the two ends. CDR3: CASSPTSNDEQFF. The CDR3 coding sequence is TGTGCCAGCAGCCCGACTAGTAACGATGAGCAGTTCTTC.

This chain links TRBV7-3 with TRBJ2-1, with 11 bases aligning to TRBD2. The length of the CDR3 is 15 residues. J was trimmed by 8 bases and V by 4 bases; bases with no gene match: 7. Germline CDR1 SGHTA, CDR2 FQGTGA. CDR3 DNA sequence: TGTGCCAGCAGCTCACTTAGCGGGGGGGCAGATGAGCAGTTCTTC. It translates to CASSSLSGGADEQFF. Using reference TRBV7-3 and TRBJ2-1 for the parts outside the CDR3, the full variable domain is GAGVSQTPSNKVTEKGKYVELRCDPISGHTALYWYRQSLGQGPEFLIYFQGTGAADDSGLPNDRFFAVRPEGSVSTLKIQRTERGDSAVYLCASSSLSGGADEQFFGPGTRLTVL.

The chain combines TRBV11-3 with TRBJ2-3; unclear D gene. Trimming cost V 3 bases and J 1 base, with 8 bases left between them. Germline-derived CDR1 and CDR2 are SGHNT and YENEEA. The CDR3 is 14 amino acids. Written as DNA, the CDR3 is TGTGCCAGCAGCTTGAGTTCGGGCACAGATACGCAGTATTTT. Its protein product is CASSLSSGTDTQYF.

The chain carries TRBV18 and TRBJ2-1; 9 bases match TRBD1. The length of the CDR3 is 15 residues. Germline assignment: CDR1 KGHSH and CDR2 LQKENI. Germline trimming cut 3 bases from V and 5 bases from J; bases unmatched to any gene: 5. The CDR3 DNA is TGTGCCAGCTCACCTTCCGGGACAGGGAACAATGAGCAGTTCTTC. This encodes CASSPSGTGNNEQFF.

V and J are TRBV7-9 and TRBJ2-1; 9 nucleotides agree with TRBD2. Germline trimming cut 6 bases from V and 4 bases from J; bases unmatched to any gene: 7. The germline V gene has CDR1 SEHNR and CDR2 FQNEAQ (reference sequence). The CDR3 is 15 amino acids. CDR3 amino acids: CASSSGTSLYNEQFF. CDR3 sequence (DNA): TGTGCCAGCAGTTCCGGGACTAGCCTTTACAATGAGCAGTTCTTC. The full variable domain, with the rest looked up from reference TRBV7-9 and TRBJ2-1, is DTGVSQNPRHKITKRGQNVTFRCDPISEHNRLYWYRQTLGQGPEFLTYFQNEAQLEKSRLLSDRFSAERPKGSFSTLEIQRTEQGDSAMYLCASSSGTSLYNEQFFGPGTRLTVL.

The chain is built from TRBV7-8 and TRBJ2-4; TRBD1 is a possible D gene (6 bases). V was pared by 0 bases and J by 12 bases, with 27 bases between. The CDR3 spans 18 residues. Germline V gene sequence: CDR1 SGHVS, CDR2 FQNEAQ. The DNA for the CDR3 is TGTGCCAGCAGCTTAGCCGATTACCGTCGGGACATGAGTGACGATCAGTACTTC. It is translated as CASSLADYRRDMSDDQYF.

The chain links TRBV5-1 to TRBJ2-1; 7 bases agree with TRBD2. This CDR3 comprises 14 residues. The V and J ends lost 0 bases and 9 bases, in that order; junction bases with no gene match: 6. CDR1 SGHRS and CDR2 YFSETQ come from the germline V gene. DNA for the CDR3: TGCGCCAGCAGCTTGGACCGGGAGGAAGGTGAGCAGTTCTTC. Translating it yields CASSLDREEGEQFF.

About this clone itself: The junction departs from germline at one end; a sequencing error may be responsible. This chain links TRBV7-6 with TRBJ1-1; 9 bases map to TRBD1. The CDR3 covers 15 residues. The germline gives CDR1 SGHVS, CDR2 FNYEAQ. This CDR3 is CASSSDRGGNTEAFF. CDR3 nucleotides: TGTGCCAGCAGCTCAGACAGGGGGGGGAACACTGAAGCTTTTTTT. The full variable domain, in which reference TRBV7-6 and TRBJ1-1 provide the parts outside the CDR3, is GAGVSQSPRYKVTKRGQDVALRCDPISGHVSLYWYRQALGQGPEFLTYFNYEAQQDKSGLPNDRFSAERPEGSISTLTIQRTEQRDSAMYRCASSSDRGGNTEAFFGQGTRLTVV.

The chain employs TRBV27 and TRBJ2-3; the D is unclear. Trimming took 0 bases from V and 3 from J, leaving 4 bases between them. The length of the CDR3 is 13 residues. Germline V gene lookup returns CDR1 MNHEY and CDR2 SMNVEV (reference sequence). CDR3 residues: CASSLSGTDTQYF. CDR3 nucleotides: TGTGCCAGCAGTTTATCCGGGACAGATACGCAGTATTTT.

This chain uses TRBV5-4 with TRBJ2-2, with D unresolved. Trimming took off 4 bases at V and 2 bases at J, with 9 bases between the two ends. The CDR3 contains 14 residues. Germline V lookup: CDR1 SGHNT, CDR2 YYREEE (reference sequence). Here the CDR3 reads CASSPVANTGELFF. The CDR3 region has the DNA TGTGCCAGCAGCCCTGTGGCCAACACCGGGGAGCTGTTTTTT. The full variable domain, completed using reference TRBV5-4 and TRBJ2-2, is ETGVTQSPTHLIKTRGQQVTLRCSSQSGHNTVSWYQQALGQGPQFIFQYYREEENGRGNFPPRFSGLQFPNYSSELNVNALELDDSALYLCASSPVANTGELFFGEGSRLTVL.

V usage is TRBV28 and J usage is TRBJ2-1; the match to TRBD2 covers 16 bases. V trimming: 4 bases; J trimming: 9 bases; junction bases outside the gene matches: 15. This CDR3 has 19 residues. Germline V gene data show CDR1 as MDHEN and CDR2 as SYDVKM. In nucleotides, the CDR3 is TGTGCCAGCAGTTCTTATATGGGGACTAGCGGGAGGGCTCTAGGTGAGCAGTTCTTC. Translation gives CASSSYMGTSGRALGEQFF. The full variable domain, its missing parts supplied by reference TRBV28 and TRBJ2-1, is DVKVTQSSRYLVKRTGEKVFLECVQDMDHENMFWYRQDPGLGLRLIYFSYDVKMKEKGDIPEGYSVSREKKERFSLILESASTNQTSMYLCASSSYMGTSGRALGEQFFGPGTRLTVL.

The chain uses TRBV14 and TRBJ1-2; D perhaps matches TRBD1 (6 bases). The CDR3 is made up of 13 amino acids. V was clipped by 4 bases and J by 8 bases, with 14 bases between them. The germline V gene has CDR1 SGHDN and CDR2 FVKESK. CDR3 sequence: CASSPTGFRGYTF. The CDR3, as DNA: TGTGCCAGCAGCCCCACAGGGTTTCGAGGCTACACCTTC.

This chain joins TRBV10-3 and TRBJ2-7; possible D gene TRBD2, 5 bases. CDR3 length equals 15 residues. V dropped 0 bases and J dropped 5 bases, with 14 bases sitting between them. Germline loops: CDR1 ENHRY, CDR2 SYGVKD. The CDR3 DNA sequence: TGTGCCATCAGTGAGTCGTCCGGGGAGTGGGACGAGCAGTACTTC. The encoded protein is CAISESSGEWDEQYF.

The chain uses TRBV11-1 and TRBJ2-5, with D possibly TRBD2 on 6 matching bases. The CDR3 covers 14 residues. Germline V lookup: CDR1 SGHAT, CDR2 FQDESV (reference sequence). The V and J ends lost 5 bases and 0 bases respectively, with 10 bases between them. The CDR3 loop reads CASSRGTYQETQYF. The CDR3 coding sequence is TGTGCCAGCAGCCGGGGGACTTACCAAGAGACCCAGTACTTC.

The chain uses TRBV5-1 and TRBJ2-3, with 14 bases fitting TRBD2. V shed 5 bases, J shed 2 bases, and the junction held 4 bases outside the gene matches. There are 16 residues in the CDR3. Germline CDR1 reads SGHRS; CDR2 reads YFSETQ. The CDR3 spells CASRRTSGGPTDTQYF. CDR3 sequence (DNA): TGCGCCAGCAGGAGGACTAGCGGGGGGCCCACAGATACGCAGTATTTT.

The CDR3 region has the DNA TGTGCCACCAGCTATGCCAGGGATAACACTGAAGCTTTCTTT. Encoded protein: CATSYARDNTEAFF. The chain couples TRBV15 to TRBJ1-1; possible D gene TRBD1, 5 bases. V was shortened by 5 bases and J by 2 bases, with 12 bases between the two germline ends. Germline CDR1 is LNHNV and CDR2 is YYDKDF (reference sequence). CDR3 size: 14 residues.

The chain recombines TRBV11-2 with TRBJ2-7, with 9 bases that match TRBD1. The CDR3 is 12 residues long. Germline V CDR1 and CDR2: SGHAT, FQNNGV. Trimming at V came to 7 bases and at J to 5 bases, leaving 3 bases not matched to a gene. The CDR3 reads CASNTGGHEQYF. DNA for the CDR3: TGTGCCAGCAACACAGGGGGCCACGAGCAGTACTTC.

This clone was counted once. The rearrangement uses TRBV11-2 and TRBJ2-5; D perhaps matches TRBD2 (6 bases). The germline V gene encodes CDR1 SGHAT and CDR2 FQNNGV. Trimming removed 6 bases from V and 5 bases from J, with 16 bases in between. The CDR3 spans 14 residues. The CDR3 coding sequence is TGTGCCAGCAGTTTAAACGCGGGAAGCGAGACCCAGTACTTC. Protein: CASSLNAGSETQYF.

The chain joins TRBV19 to TRBJ2-5; weak D call: TRBD1 (6 bases). Germline V lookup: CDR1 LNHDA, CDR2 SQIVND (reference sequence). Trimming stripped 1 base from V and 5 bases from J, with 11 bases between. This CDR3 has 14 residues. Here the CDR3 DNA reads TGTGCCAGTAGTATAGGGGGGACAACGGAGACCCAGTACTTC. Residues: CASSIGGTTETQYF.